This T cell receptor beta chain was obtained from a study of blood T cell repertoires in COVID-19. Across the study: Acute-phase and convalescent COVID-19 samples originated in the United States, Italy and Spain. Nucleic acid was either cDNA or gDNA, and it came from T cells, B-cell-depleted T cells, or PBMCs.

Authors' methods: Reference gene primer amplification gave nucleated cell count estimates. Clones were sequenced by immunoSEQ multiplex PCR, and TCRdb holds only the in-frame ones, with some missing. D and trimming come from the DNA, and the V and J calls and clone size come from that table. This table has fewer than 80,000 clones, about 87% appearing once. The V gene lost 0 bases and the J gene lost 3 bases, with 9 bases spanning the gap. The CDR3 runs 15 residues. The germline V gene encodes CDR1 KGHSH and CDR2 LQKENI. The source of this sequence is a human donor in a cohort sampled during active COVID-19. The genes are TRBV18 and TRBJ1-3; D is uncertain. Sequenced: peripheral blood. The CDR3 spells CASSPPAEVGNTIYF. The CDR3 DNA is TGTGCCAGCTCACCACCAGCAGAGGTTGGAAACACCATATATTTT.